The clone carrying this T cell receptor (beta chain) has just a few counts. Its antigen is undetermined. V was pared by 5 bases and J by 13 bases, with 6 bases between. The germline V gene encodes CDR1 GTSNPN and CDR2 SVGIG (reference sequence). This CDR3 is 9 amino acids long. Assay used: immunoSEQ multiplex PCR; TCRdb lists only in-frame clones, some missing. Counted here are some 65,000 clones, 70% to 75% occurring once; the ten biggest clones make up 9% to 10%. The record originates from a study of PD-1 blockade in classical Hodgkin lymphoma. On the study more broadly: Intravenous nivolumab at 3 mg/kg was given to patients every 2 weeks. The study's findings and limits: By C4D1, diversity of CD4+ TCRs had risen significantly, whereas that of CD8+ TCRs had not. Before treatment, complete responders showed about the same diversity as newly diagnosed patients.

All trial patients relapsed after autologous stem cell transplantation. Patients showed best responses of complete response, partial response or progressive disease. The sequence was obtained from a human donor with classical Hodgkin lymphoma. The sample was peripheral blood mononuclear cells (PBMCs), taken before the second cycle of nivolumab. V and J are TRBV30 and TRBJ1-6; D perhaps matches TRBD1 (5 bases). The CDR3 DNA is TGTGCCTGGGGGGCGCCCCTCCACTTT. It specifies CAWGAPLHF.